This T cell receptor (beta chain) originates from a study of T cell clones after liver transplantation. Sequenced by immunoSEQ multiplex PCR; TCRdb stores in-frame clones only, minus some. The sample holds some 20,000 clones, more than 65% seen once. This clone is termed medium-sized (0.01 to 0.1%). Its antigen is undetermined. Findings and limits, study-wide: A larger donor-reactive than third-party decline suggested partial antigen-specific deletion.

The germline gives CDR1 MNHEY, CDR2 SMNVEV (reference sequence). The CDR3 has 13 residues. V was pared by 3 bases and J by 0 bases, with 5 bases between. This receptor was taken from a human patient who received a liver transplant. Part of the T cell pool may stem from the graft donor. The source material was CD8+ T cells from blood, sampled around 54 months after liver transplant. The chain combines TRBV27 with TRBJ1-1; no clear D. The CDR3 bases are TGTGCCAGCAGTTTGGACCTGAACACTGAAGCTTTCTTT. It translates to CASSLDLNTEAFF.